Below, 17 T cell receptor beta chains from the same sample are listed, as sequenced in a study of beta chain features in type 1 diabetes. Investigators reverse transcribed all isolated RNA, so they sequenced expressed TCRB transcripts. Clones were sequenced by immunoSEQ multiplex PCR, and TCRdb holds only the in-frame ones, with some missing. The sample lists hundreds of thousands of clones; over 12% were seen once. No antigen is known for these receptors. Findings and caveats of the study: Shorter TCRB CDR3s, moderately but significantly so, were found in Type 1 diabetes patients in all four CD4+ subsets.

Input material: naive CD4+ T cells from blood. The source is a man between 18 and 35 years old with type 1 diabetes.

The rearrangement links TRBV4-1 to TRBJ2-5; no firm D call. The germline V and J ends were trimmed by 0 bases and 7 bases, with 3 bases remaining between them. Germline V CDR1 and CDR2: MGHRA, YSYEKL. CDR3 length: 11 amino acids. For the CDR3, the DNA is TGCGCCAGCAGCCAAGAGAGGACCCAGTACTTC. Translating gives CASSQERTQYF.

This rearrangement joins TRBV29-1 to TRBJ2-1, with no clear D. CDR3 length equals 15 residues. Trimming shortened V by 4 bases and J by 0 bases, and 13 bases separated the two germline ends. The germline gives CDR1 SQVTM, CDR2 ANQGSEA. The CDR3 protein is CSVVSVANSYNEQFF. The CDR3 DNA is TGCAGCGTTGTGTCTGTGGCTAACTCCTACAATGAGCAGTTCTTC.

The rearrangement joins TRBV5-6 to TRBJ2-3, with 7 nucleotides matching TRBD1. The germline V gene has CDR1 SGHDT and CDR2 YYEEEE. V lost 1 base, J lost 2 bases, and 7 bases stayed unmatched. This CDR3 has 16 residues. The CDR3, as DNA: TGTGCCAGCAGCTTGATAAACGACAGGGCCACAGATACGCAGTATTTT. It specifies CASSLINDRATDTQYF.

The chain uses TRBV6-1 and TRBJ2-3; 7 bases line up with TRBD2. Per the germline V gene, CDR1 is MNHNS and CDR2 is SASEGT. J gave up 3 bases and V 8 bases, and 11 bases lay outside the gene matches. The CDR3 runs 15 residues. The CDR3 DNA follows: TGTGCCAGCTCTCTACTCGGGGAGGGGACAGATACGCAGTATTTT. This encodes CASSLLGEGTDTQYF.

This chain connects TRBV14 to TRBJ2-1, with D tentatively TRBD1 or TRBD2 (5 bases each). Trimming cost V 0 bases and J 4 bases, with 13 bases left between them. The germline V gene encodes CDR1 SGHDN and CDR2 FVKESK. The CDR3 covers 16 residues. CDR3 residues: CASSQEGRTRYNEQFF. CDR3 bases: TGTGCCAGCAGCCAAGAGGGACGGACACGATACAATGAGCAGTTCTTC.

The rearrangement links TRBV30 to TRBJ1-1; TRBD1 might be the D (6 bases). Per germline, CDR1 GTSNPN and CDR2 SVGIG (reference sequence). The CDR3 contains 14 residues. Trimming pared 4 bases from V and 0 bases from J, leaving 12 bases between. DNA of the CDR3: TGTGCCTGGACCATGGGACATTTGAACACTGAAGCTTTCTTT. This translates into CAWTMGHLNTEAFF.

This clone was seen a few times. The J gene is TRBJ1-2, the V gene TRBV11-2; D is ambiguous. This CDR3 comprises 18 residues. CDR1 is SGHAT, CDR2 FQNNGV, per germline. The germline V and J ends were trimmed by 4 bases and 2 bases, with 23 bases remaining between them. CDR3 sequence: CASSSLKASGRGNYGYTF. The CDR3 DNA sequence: TGTGCCAGCAGCTCCTTGAAAGCCTCCGGGAGAGGAAACTATGGCTACACCTTC.

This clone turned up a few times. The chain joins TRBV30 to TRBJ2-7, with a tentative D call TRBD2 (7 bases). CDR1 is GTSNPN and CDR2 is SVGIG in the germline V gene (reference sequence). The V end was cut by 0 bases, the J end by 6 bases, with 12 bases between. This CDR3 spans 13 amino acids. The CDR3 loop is CAWSVRGGAEQYF. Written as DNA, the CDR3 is TGTGCCTGGAGTGTACGTGGGGGGGCCGAGCAGTACTTC.

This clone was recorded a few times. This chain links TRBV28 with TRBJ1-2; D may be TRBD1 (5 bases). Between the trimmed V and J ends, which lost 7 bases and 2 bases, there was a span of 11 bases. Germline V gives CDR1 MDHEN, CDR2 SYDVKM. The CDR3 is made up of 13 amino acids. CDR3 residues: CASTTGQNYGYTF. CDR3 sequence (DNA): TGTGCCAGCACAACAGGACAAAACTATGGCTACACCTTC.

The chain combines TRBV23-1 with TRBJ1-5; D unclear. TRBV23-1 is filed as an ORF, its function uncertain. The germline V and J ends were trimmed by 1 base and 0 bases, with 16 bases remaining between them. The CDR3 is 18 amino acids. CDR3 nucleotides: TGCGCCAGCAGTCAATATGGTACGGAGGAACTTAGCAATCAGCCCCAGCATTTT. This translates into CASSQYGTEELSNQPQHF.

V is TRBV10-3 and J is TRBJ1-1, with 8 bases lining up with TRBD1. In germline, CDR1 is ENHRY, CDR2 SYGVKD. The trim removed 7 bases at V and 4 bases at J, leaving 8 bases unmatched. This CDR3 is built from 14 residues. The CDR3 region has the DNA TGTGCCATCAAATCGACAGGGGAGGCCACTGAAGCTTTCTTT. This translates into CAIKSTGEATEAFF.

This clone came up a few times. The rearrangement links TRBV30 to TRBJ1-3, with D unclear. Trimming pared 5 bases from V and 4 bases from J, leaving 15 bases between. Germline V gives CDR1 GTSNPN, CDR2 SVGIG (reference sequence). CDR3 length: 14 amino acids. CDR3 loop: CAWQRPGSGNTIYF. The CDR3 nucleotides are TGTGCCTGGCAGCGACCGGGCTCCGGAAACACCATATATTTT.

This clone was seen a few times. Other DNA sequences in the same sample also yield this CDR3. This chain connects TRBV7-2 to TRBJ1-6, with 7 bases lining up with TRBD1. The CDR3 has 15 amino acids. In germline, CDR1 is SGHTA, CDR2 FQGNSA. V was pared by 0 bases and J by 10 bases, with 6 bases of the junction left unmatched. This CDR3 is CASSLATGAGSPLHF. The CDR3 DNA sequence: TGTGCCAGCAGCTTAGCTACAGGGGCGGGGTCACCCCTCCACTTT.

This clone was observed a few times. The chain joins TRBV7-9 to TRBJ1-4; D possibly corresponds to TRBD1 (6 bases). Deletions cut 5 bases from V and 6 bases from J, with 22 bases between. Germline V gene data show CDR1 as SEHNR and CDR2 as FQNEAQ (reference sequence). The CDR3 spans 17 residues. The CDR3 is CASSPRPLRAGDEKLFF. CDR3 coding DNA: TGTGCCAGCAGCCCCCGCCCCCTCAGGGCAGGGGATGAAAAACTGTTTTTT.

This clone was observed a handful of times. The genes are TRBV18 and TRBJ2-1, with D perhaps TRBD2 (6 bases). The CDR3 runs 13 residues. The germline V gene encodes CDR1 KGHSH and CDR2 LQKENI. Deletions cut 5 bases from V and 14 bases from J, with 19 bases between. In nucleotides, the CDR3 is TGTGCCAGCTCATCCCGGGACTCCCAACGGGAGTTCTTC. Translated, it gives CASSSRDSQREFF. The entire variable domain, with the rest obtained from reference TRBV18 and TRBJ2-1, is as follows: NAGVMQNPRHLVRRRGQEARLRCSPMKGHSHVYWYRQLPEEGLKFMVYLQKENIIDESGMPKERFSAEFPKEGPSILRIQQVVRGDSAAYFCASSSRDSQREFFGPGTRLTVL.

DNA for the CDR3: TGCAGCGTGATAACAGGGGCGAACACCGGGGAGCTGTTTTTT. The encoded protein is CSVITGANTGELFF. The chain uses TRBV29-1 and TRBJ2-2; 7 nucleotides align to TRBD1. This CDR3 contains 14 residues. V lost 6 bases and J lost 0; bases outside the gene matches: 4. CDR1 is SQVTM, CDR2 ANQGSEA, per germline.

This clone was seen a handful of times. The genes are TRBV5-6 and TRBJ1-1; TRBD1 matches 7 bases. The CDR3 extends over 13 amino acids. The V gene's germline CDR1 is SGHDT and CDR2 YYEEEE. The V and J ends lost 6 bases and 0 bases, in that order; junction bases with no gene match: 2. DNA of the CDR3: TGTGCCAGCATGGGACAGATGAACACTGAAGCTTTCTTT. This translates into CASMGQMNTEAFF.